Listed here are 3 T cell receptor beta chains from one sample, sequenced in a study of cytomegalovirus exposure and HLA in healthy donors. The PCR was carried out with 60 Vbeta primers and 13 Jbeta primers. Clones were sequenced by immunoSEQ multiplex PCR, and TCRdb holds only the in-frame ones, with some missing. The table shows about 130,000 clones, with roughly 80% occurring only once. The sample taken for sequencing was PBMCs. These receptors came from a girl aged 2-10 years in good health and CMV-seronegative.

This chain links TRBV11-1 with TRBJ2-7, with a possible D match to TRBD1 (6 bases). This CDR3 has 12 amino acids. V was trimmed by 6 bases and J by 2 bases, leaving 8 bases between them. Germline V gene lookup returns CDR1 SGHAT and CDR2 FQDESV (reference sequence). The CDR3 is CASRGGTYEQYF. Written as DNA, the CDR3 is TGTGCCAGCAGAGGGGGAACCTACGAGCAGTACTTC.

This clone was found once. The chain combines TRBV7-8 with TRBJ1-1; D is unresolved. The V and J ends lost 2 bases and 11 bases respectively, with 18 bases between them. There are 14 residues in the CDR3. The V gene's germline CDR1 is SGHVS and CDR2 FQNEAQ. Here the CDR3 reads CASSLRWWGGNAFF. In nucleotides, the CDR3 is TGTGCCAGCAGCTTACGGTGGTGGGGAGGGAACGCTTTCTTT.

V is TRBV5-6 and J is TRBJ1-4, with TRBD1 as a possible D gene (6 bases). The V gene's germline CDR1 is SGHDT and CDR2 YYEEEE. CDR3 length equals 13 residues. V was pared by 4 bases and J by 8 bases, with 12 bases between. CDR3 sequence (DNA): TGTGCCAGCAGCGCCACAGGGTTCGAAAAACTGTTTTTT. It is translated as CASSATGFEKLFF. The entire variable domain, with the rest obtained from reference TRBV5-6 and TRBJ1-4, is as follows: DAGVTQSPTHLIKTRGQQVTLRCSPKSGHDTVSWYQQALGQGPQFIFQYYEEEERQRGNFPDRFSGHQFPNYSSELNVNALLLGDSALYLCASSATGFEKLFFGSGTQLSVL.